This is a list of T cell receptor beta chains from one sample in a study of T cell repertoires in cytomegalovirus infection. Their antigens are not known. In TCRdb, the reads were re-called with MiXCR into one record per CDR3 protein. The sample includes hundreds of thousands of distinct CDR3 sequences, 30% to 35% seen only once; the top ten take 15% to 20%. Material: cultured PBMCs, obtained from culture after CMV antigen stimulation. These receptors came from a human donor in good health (CMV status not recorded). Some clones in this sample may be carry-over from other donors' samples. CDR3s include the opening cysteine and the closing phenylalanine or tryptophan. A D gene is named only where the DNA matches it firmly. Size values are once, few and many counts, or a class for expanded clones, and some rows have none.

>TRBJ1-1|few|-|TRBV6-6
CASSDWGSMNTEAFF
TGTGCCAGCAGTGACTGGGGATCTATGAACACTGAAGCTTTCTTT
>TRBJ1-1|few|-|TRBV11-2
CASSFAAGRTEAFF
TGTGCCAGCAGCTTTGCGGCGGGAAGGACTGAAGCTTTCTTT
>TRBJ2-7|-|TRBD1|TRBV20-1
CSAFRAGGYEQYF
TGCAGTGCTTTTAGGGCAGGGGGCTACGAGCAGTACTTC
>TRBJ2-1|-|TRBD2|TRBV6-2/TRBV6-3
CASSNPSGGAYEQFF
TGTGCCAGCAGTAACCCTAGCGGGGGGGCATATGAGCAGTTCTTC
>TRBJ2-1|few|TRBD2|TRBV12-5
CASGLGGTSGSGYEQFF
TGTGCTAGTGGTTTGGGCGGGACTAGCGGGAGCGGTTATGAGCAGTTCTTC
>TRBJ1-1|-|TRBD1|TRBV29-1
CSVEIPRTGAEAFF
TGCAGCGTTGAAATACCCCGGACAGGGGCTGAAGCTTTCTTT
>TRBJ2-2|-|TRBD2|TRBV6-2/TRBV6-3
CASSYGTSGIWDTGELFF
TGTGCCAGCAGTTACGGCACTAGCGGGATTTGGGACACCGGGGAGCTGTTTTTT
>TRBJ2-5|-|-|TRBV6-8
CASNGQLYQETQYF
TGTGCCAGCAATGGACAGTTGTACCAAGAGACCCAGTACTTC
>TRBJ1-5|few|-|TRBV12-3/TRBV12-4
CASSSEKGQPQHF
TGTGCCAGCAGCTCAGAAAAGGGGCAGCCCCAGCATTTT
>TRBJ2-7|-|-|TRBV7-6
CASSPSLVGEQYF
TGTGCCAGCAGCCCCTCACTAGTGGGCGAGCAGTACTTC
>TRBJ1-1|-|-|TRBV11-2
CASSPGRLWGNTEAFF
TGTGCCAGCAGCCCCGGCAGGCTGTGGGGGAACACTGAAGCTTTCTTT
>TRBJ1-6|few|TRBD1|TRBV5-6
CASTTRTGSLNSPLHF
TGTGCCAGCACCACACGGACAGGCAGCCTAAATTCACCCCTCCACTTT
>TRBJ2-5|-|TRBD2|TRBV6-1
CASSEPPSGKTGETQYF
TGTGCCAGCAGTGAACCTCCTAGCGGGAAGACGGGAGAGACCCAGTACTTC
>TRBJ2-1|many|-|TRBV7-2
CASSLGHNNEQFF
TGTGCCAGCAGCTTAGGACACAACAATGAGCAGTTCTTC
>TRBJ1-3|-|TRBD1|TRBV7-9
CASSFLPGQVSGNTIYF
TGTGCCAGCAGCTTTTTGCCGGGACAGGTCTCTGGAAACACCATATATTTT
>TRBJ2-3|-|-|TRBV4-3
CASSQGAGDRDTQYF
TGCGCCAGCAGCCAAGGGGCAGGGGATCGAGATACGCAGTATTTT
>TRBJ2-4|-|TRBD1|TRBV14
CASSQLGTGRNIQYF
TGTGCCAGCAGCCAGTTGGGGACAGGGAGAAACATTCAGTACTTC